This is a list of T cell receptor beta chains from one sample in a study of blood T cell repertoires in COVID-19. The assay was immunoSEQ multiplex PCR, and TCRdb's table has in-frame clones only and misses some. The data contain approximately 250,000 clones, 80% to 90% of them singletons. Sample: peripheral blood. These receptors all stem from a woman aged 70-85 years with COVID-19, enrolled during active disease. Each CDR3 is given with its conserved first and last residue. A D gene is named only where the DNA matches it firmly. Clone size appears in some rows only: once, few, many, or a class for an expanded clone.

clone size,J gene,D gene,V gene,CDR3 protein,CDR3 DNA
-,TRBJ2-7,TRBD2,TRBV10-3,CAISSGRTYEQYF,TGTGCCATCTCTAGCGGGAGAACTTACGAGCAGTACTTC
-,TRBJ2-6,TRBD1,TRBV30,CASPKTGGPSGANVLTF,TGTGCCTCCCCAAAGACAGGGGGCCCCTCTGGGGCCAACGTCCTGACTTTC
-,TRBJ1-2,-,TRBV20-1,CSARGGYGYTF,TGCAGTGCTAGGGGGGGCTATGGCTACACCTTC
-,TRBJ2-3,TRBD2,TRBV18,CASSPPIAGADTQYF,TGTGCCAGCTCACCACCGATAGCGGGAGCAGATACGCAGTATTTT
-,TRBJ1-4,-,TRBV27,CASRRQGGEKLFF,TGTGCCAGCAGGAGGCAGGGTGGGGAAAAACTGTTTTTT
-,TRBJ2-7,-,TRBV10-3,CAISSGFYEQYF,TGTGCCATCAGTTCAGGCTTCTACGAGCAGTACTTC
-,TRBJ2-1,-,TRBV5-5,CASSLRGTSKSSYNEQFF,TGTGCCAGCAGCCTAAGGGGGACCAGCAAAAGCTCCTACAATGAGCAGTTCTTC
-,TRBJ2-7,-,TRBV4-1,CASSQDPRLVGYEQYF,TGCGCCAGCAGCCAAGATCCTCGCCTAGTAGGTTATGAGCAGTACTTC
once,TRBJ1-2,TRBD1,TRBV4-1,CASSQDGGQGYGYTF,TGCGCCAGCAGCCAAGATGGAGGACAGGGTTATGGCTACACCTTC
-,TRBJ1-6,-,TRBV28,CASSRQLNSPLHF,TGTGCCAGCAGCAGACAGCTGAATTCACCCCTCCACTTT
-,TRBJ2-1,TRBD2,TRBV7-2,CASSLSGIRNNEQFF,TGTGCCAGCAGCCTTAGCGGGATCAGGAACAATGAGCAGTTCTTC
-,TRBJ1-6,-,TRBV3-1/TRBV3-2,CASSQDRGYGSPLHF,TGTGCCAGCAGCCAAGATCGGGGGTATGGGTCACCCCTCCACTTT
-,TRBJ2-3,-,TRBV28,CASSLGTDTQYF,TGTGCCAGCAGCCTCGGGACAGATACGCAGTATTTT
-,TRBJ2-5,-,TRBV27,CASSPDRSRAETQYF,TGTGCCAGCAGTCCCGACAGGTCCCGGGCAGAGACCCAGTACTTC
-,TRBJ1-5,-,TRBV30,CAWTNGENQPQHF,TGTGCCTGGACAAACGGGGAAAATCAGCCCCAGCATTTT
-,TRBJ2-3,-,TRBV24-1,CATSDLRQVGDTQYF,TGTGCCACCAGTGATTTACGACAGGTTGGAGATACGCAGTATTTT
-,TRBJ2-1,TRBD2,TRBV5-1,CASSLASIPSGHNEQFF,TGCGCCAGCAGCTTGGCCTCAATTCCTAGCGGACACAATGAGCAGTTCTTC
-,TRBJ1-5,-,TRBV25-1,CASSEPGDNQPQHF,TGTGCCAGCAGTGAACCGGGTGACAATCAGCCCCAGCATTTT
-,TRBJ2-2,TRBD2,TRBV5-1,CASSLAASGNTGELFF,TGCGCCAGCAGCTTGGCGGCTAGCGGGAACACCGGGGAGCTGTTTTTT
-,TRBJ1-5,TRBD1,TRBV27,CASSLAGGDSNQPQHF,TGTGCCAGCAGTTTAGCAGGGGGCGATAGCAATCAGCCCCAGCATTTT
-,TRBJ1-2,-,TRBV5-4,CASSLAGERYGYTF,TGTGCCAGCAGCTTGGCGGGGGAACGGTATGGCTACACCTTC
once,TRBJ1-1,-,TRBV21-1,CASSRTGNAEAFF,TGTGCCAGCAGCAGAACAGGGAACGCTGAAGCTTTCTTT
-,TRBJ1-6,TRBD1,TRBV6-5,CASRTPGTGNSPLHF,TGTGCCAGCAGAACCCCCGGGACAGGGAATTCACCCCTCCACTTT
-,TRBJ2-6,-,TRBV30,CAWSNQAGANVLTF,TGTGCCTGGAGTAACCAGGCTGGGGCCAACGTCCTGACTTTC
-,TRBJ2-1,TRBD2,TRBV11-3,CASSPGTSGTRDEQFF,TGTGCCAGCAGCCCAGGGACTAGCGGGACACGGGATGAGCAGTTCTTC
-,TRBJ2-7,-,TRBV2,CASSEAAGFIYEQYF,TGTGCCAGCAGTGAAGCGGCAGGGTTTATCTACGAGCAGTACTTC
-,TRBJ2-7,-,TRBV27,CASSPRLMSEQYF,TGTGCCAGCAGCCCGAGGCTGATGAGCGAGCAGTACTTC
-,TRBJ2-3,TRBD2,TRBV25-1,CASSELGGRAGTQYF,TGTGCCAGCAGTGAATTGGGCGGGAGGGCAGGCACGCAGTATTTT
few,TRBJ2-7,TRBD1,TRBV27,CASSRQGSRFRDEQYF,TGTGCCAGCAGCAGACAGGGGAGTAGATTTCGAGACGAGCAGTACTTC
-,TRBJ1-6,-,TRBV5-1,CASSPAPGGVPSPLHF,TGCGCCAGCAGCCCGGCCCCTGGGGGGGTGCCAAGTCCCCTCCACTTT
-,TRBJ1-1,TRBD1,TRBV19,CASSGQGVTEAFF,TGTGCCAGTAGCGGACAGGGGGTCACTGAAGCTTTCTTT
-,TRBJ2-7,TRBD2,TRBV11-2,CASSGRASGRARSYEQYF,TGTGCCAGCAGCGGTAGAGCTAGCGGGAGGGCCAGGTCCTACGAGCAGTACTTC
-,TRBJ2-1,-,TRBV5-1,CASGMEGLSYNEQFF,TGCGCCAGCGGGATGGAGGGCCTCTCCTACAATGAGCAGTTCTTC
-,TRBJ1-1,-,TRBV14,CASSQEVRTEAFF,TGTGCCAGCAGCCAAGAAGTGAGAACTGAAGCTTTCTTT
-,TRBJ2-3,TRBD2,TRBV9,CASSVTTSGSDTQYF,TGTGCCAGCAGCGTGACGACTAGCGGGTCAGATACGCAGTATTTT
-,TRBJ1-3,-,TRBV29-1,CSVGRGTGNTIYF,TGCAGCGTTGGTAGAGGGACTGGAAACACCATATATTTT
-,TRBJ2-2,-,TRBV5-4,CASSSGIGGTGELFF,TGTGCCAGCTCTTCGGGGATCGGAGGCACCGGGGAGCTGTTTTTT
-,TRBJ2-7,-,TRBV5-4,CASSSPLGPSPYEQYF,TGTGCCAGCAGCTCCCCTTTGGGGCCGAGCCCCTACGAGCAGTACTTC
-,TRBJ1-5,-,TRBV20-1,CSASSWGLRGANNQPQHF,TGCAGTGCTAGTTCCTGGGGGCTTAGGGGCGCAAACAATCAGCCCCAGCATTTT
-,TRBJ1-1,TRBD1,TRBV13,CASSARSGTGNFNTEAFF,TGTGCCAGCAGCGCACGGTCCGGGACAGGGAACTTTAACACTGAAGCTTTCTTT
-,TRBJ1-6,-,TRBV6-1,CASSEGGNYGQRRRFYNSPLHF,TGTGCCAGCAGTGAAGGTGGTAATTATGGACAGCGACGGAGGTTTTATAATTCACCCCTCCACTTT
-,TRBJ2-1,-,TRBV4-2,CASSQDPAENEQFF,TGTGCCAGCAGCCAAGATCCCGCGGAGAATGAGCAGTTCTTC
-,TRBJ1-1,-,TRBV5-1,CASSFGGANTEAFF,TGCGCCAGCAGCTTTGGGGGGGCGAACACTGAAGCTTTCTTT
-,TRBJ1-4,-,TRBV4-3,CASSPYGLRGTNEKLFF,TGCGCCAGCAGCCCTTATGGGCTGCGGGGGACTAATGAAAAACTGTTTTTT
-,TRBJ2-1,TRBD2,TRBV7-3,CASSFEAGAYNEQFF,TGTGCCAGCAGCTTTGAAGCGGGAGCTTACAATGAGCAGTTCTTC
-,TRBJ1-1,-,TRBV29-1,CSVDGNTEAFF,TGCAGCGTTGACGGGAACACTGAAGCTTTCTTT
-,TRBJ1-1,TRBD1,TRBV6-5,CANRKRQGVDTEAFF,TGTGCCAACCGTAAAAGACAGGGGGTGGACACTGAAGCTTTCTTT
-,TRBJ1-1,-,TRBV5-4,CASSFKAMNTEAFF,TGTGCCAGCAGCTTCAAAGCCATGAACACTGAAGCTTTCTTT
-,TRBJ1-1,-,TRBV6-5,CASSKLGGWTEAFF,TGTGCCAGCAGTAAACTAGGGGGATGGACTGAAGCTTTCTTT
-,TRBJ1-2,TRBD1,TRBV2,CASSEAQTGNYGYTF,TGTGCCAGCAGTGAAGCGCAGACAGGGAACTATGGCTACACCTTC
-,TRBJ2-7,TRBD1,TRBV6-2/TRBV6-3,CASSYLGQGGEQYF,TGTGCCAGCAGTTATCTGGGACAGGGCGGCGAGCAGTACTTC
-,TRBJ2-3,-,TRBV4-1,CASSQRRGRTDTQYF,TGCGCCAGCAGCCAAAGGCGGGGCCGCACAGATACGCAGTATTTT
-,TRBJ2-3,TRBD2,TRBV9,CASSPPRLAGKSDTQYF,TGTGCCAGCAGCCCCCCAAGACTAGCGGGAAAATCAGATACGCAGTATTTT
-,TRBJ2-6,TRBD1,TRBV11-2,CASSLETGGAGANVLTF,TGTGCCAGCAGCTTAGAAACAGGGGGCGCTGGGGCCAACGTCCTGACTTTC
-,TRBJ2-7,TRBD1,TRBV6-2/TRBV6-3,CASSTTGTGRNEQYF,TGTGCCAGCAGTACGACCGGGACAGGGCGAAACGAGCAGTACTTC